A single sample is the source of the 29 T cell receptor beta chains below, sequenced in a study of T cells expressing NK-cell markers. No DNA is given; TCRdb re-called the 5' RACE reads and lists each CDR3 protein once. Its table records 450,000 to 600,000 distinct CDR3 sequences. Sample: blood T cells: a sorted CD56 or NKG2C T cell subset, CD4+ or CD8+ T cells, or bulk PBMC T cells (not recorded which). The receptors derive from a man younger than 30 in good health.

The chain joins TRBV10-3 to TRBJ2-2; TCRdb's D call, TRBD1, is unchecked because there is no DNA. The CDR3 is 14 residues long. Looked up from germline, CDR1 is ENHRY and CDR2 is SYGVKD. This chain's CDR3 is CAISATGRTGELFF.

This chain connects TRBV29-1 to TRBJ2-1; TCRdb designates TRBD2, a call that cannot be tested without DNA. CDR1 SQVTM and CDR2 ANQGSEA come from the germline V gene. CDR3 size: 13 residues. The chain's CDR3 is CSAGTSGRGEQFF.

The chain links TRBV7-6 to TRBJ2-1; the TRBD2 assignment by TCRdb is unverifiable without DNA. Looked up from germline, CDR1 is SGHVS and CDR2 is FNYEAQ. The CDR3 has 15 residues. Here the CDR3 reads CASSPRAGEGGEQFF.

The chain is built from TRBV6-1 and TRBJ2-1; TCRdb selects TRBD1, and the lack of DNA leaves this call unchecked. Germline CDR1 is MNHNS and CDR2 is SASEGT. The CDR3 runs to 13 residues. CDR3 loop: CASSRQGVMEQFF.

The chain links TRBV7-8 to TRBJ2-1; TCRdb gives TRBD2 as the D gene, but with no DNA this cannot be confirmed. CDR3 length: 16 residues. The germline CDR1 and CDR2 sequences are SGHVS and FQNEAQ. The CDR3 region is CASSYRAGLSYNEQFF.

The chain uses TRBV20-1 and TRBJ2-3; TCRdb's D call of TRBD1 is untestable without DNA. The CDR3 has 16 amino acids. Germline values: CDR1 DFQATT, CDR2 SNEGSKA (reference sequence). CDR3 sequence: CSARDHPGTTTDTQYF.

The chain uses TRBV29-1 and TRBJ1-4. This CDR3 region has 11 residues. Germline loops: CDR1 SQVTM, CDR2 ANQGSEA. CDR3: CSVDHNEKLFF.

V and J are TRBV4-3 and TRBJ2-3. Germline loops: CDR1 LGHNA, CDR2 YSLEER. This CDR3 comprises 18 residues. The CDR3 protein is CASSQERWLAGSTDTQYF.

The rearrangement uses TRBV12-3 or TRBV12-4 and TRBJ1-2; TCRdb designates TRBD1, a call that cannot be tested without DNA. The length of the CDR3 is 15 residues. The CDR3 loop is CASSDLGRAPPGYTF.

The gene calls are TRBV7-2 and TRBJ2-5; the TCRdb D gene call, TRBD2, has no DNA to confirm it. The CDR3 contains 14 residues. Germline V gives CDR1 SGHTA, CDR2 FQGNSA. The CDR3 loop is CASSRDSWSETQYF.

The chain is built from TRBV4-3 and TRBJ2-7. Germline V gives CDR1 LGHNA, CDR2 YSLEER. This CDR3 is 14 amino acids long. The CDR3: CASSQDSPSYEQYF.

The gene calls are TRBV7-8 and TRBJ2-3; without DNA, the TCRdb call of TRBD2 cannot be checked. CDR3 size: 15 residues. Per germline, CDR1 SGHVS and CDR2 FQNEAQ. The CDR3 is CASSRGLEFADTQYF.

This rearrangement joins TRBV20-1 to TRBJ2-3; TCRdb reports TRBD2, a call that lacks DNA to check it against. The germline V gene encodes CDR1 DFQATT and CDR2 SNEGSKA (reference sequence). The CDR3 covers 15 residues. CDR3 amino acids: CSAGPLAGGADTQYF.

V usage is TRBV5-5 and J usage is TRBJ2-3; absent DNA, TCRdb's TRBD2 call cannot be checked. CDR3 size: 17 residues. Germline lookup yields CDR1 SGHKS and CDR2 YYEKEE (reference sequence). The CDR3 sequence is CASSLVFGLAGEDTQYF. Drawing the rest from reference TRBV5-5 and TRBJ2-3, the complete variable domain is DAGVTQSPTHLIKTRGQQVTLRCSPISGHKSVSWYQQVLGQGPQFIFQYYEKEERGRGNFPDRFSARQFPNYSSELNVNALLLGDSALYLCASSLVFGLAGEDTQYFGPGTRLTVL.

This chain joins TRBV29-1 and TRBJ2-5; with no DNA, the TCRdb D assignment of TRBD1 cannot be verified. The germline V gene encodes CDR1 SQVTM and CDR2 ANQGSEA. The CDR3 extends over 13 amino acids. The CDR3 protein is CSAERMRGETQYF.

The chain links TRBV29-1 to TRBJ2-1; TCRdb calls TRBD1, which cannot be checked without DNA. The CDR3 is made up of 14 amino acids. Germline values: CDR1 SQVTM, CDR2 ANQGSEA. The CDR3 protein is CSVGRAGAYNEQFF.

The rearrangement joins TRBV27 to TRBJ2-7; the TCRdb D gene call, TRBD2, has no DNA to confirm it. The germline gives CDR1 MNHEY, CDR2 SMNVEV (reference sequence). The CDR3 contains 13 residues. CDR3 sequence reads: CASTGLAGDEQYF.

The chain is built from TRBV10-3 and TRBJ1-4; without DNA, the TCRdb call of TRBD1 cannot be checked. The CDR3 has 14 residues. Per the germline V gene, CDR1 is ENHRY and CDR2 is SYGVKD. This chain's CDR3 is CAISDGRGNEKLFF.

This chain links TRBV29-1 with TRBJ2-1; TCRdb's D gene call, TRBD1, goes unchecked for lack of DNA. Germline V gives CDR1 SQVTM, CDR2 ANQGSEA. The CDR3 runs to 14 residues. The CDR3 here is CSVETGRAGGEQFF.

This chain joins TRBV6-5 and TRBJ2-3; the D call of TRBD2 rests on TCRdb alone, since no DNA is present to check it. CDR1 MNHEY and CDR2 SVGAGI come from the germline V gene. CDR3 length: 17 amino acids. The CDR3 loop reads CASSYSPRDGADNTQYF.

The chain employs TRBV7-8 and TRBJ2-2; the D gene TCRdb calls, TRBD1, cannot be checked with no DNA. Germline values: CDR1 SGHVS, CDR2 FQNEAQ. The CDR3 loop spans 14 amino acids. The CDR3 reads CASPPGDNTGELFF.

Here the CDR3 reads CAISTTDAWETQYF. This chain links TRBV10-3 with TRBJ2-5; TCRdb reports TRBD1, a call that lacks DNA to check it against. Germline values: CDR1 ENHRY, CDR2 SYGVKD. This CDR3 has 14 residues.

The CDR3 sequence is CASERTGTYNEQFF. The V call is TRBV5-1, the J call TRBJ2-1; the TRBD1 assignment by TCRdb is unverifiable without DNA. CDR1 is SGHRS, CDR2 YFSETQ, per germline. The CDR3 has 14 amino acids.

The CDR3 sequence: CATSDQSGREVNTQYF. The genes are TRBV24-1 and TRBJ2-3; TCRdb designates TRBD2, a call that cannot be tested without DNA. CDR3 length equals 16 residues. The germline CDR1 and CDR2 sequences are KGHDR and SFDVKD.

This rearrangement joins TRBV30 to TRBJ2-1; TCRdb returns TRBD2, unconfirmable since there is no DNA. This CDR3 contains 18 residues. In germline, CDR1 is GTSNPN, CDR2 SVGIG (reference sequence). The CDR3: CAWSQVGSSGRTYNEQFF.

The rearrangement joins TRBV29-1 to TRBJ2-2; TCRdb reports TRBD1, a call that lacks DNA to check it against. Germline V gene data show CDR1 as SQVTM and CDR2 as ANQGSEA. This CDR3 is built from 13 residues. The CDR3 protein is CSVGHRATGELFF.

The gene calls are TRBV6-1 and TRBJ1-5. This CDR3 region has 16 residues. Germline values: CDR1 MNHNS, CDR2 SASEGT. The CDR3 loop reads CASSEYRGTGGQPQHF.

This CDR3 reads CSATRTSVHYNEQFF. The chain couples TRBV20-1 to TRBJ2-1; TCRdb outputs TRBD2, but without DNA this stays unchecked. The CDR3 loop spans 15 amino acids. Germline V gene sequence: CDR1 DFQATT, CDR2 SNEGSKA (reference sequence).

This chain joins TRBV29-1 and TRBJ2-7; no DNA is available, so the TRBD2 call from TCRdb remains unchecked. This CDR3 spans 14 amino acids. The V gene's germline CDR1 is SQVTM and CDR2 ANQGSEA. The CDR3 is CSAGLAGGSYEQYF.